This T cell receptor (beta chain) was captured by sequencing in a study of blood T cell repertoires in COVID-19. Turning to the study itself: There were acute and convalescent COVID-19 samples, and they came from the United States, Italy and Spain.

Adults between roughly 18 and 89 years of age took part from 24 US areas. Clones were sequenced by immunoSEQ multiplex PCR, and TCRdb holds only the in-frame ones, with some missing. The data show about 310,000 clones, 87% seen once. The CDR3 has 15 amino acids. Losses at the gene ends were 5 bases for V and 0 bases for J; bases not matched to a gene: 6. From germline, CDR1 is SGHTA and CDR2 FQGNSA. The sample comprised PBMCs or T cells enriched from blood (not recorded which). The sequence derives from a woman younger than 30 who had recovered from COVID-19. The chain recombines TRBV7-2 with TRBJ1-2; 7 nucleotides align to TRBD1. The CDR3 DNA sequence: TGTGCCAGCAGCCCTGGGACAGCATCTAACTATGGCTACACCTTC. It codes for CASSPGTASNYGYTF.